This record concerns one T cell receptor beta chain sequence. The sample originates from a study of T cell responses to AZD1222 COVID-19 vaccine. Here immunoSEQ multiplex PCR was the method, and the copy in TCRdb shows in-frame clones only, minus some. The profile shows some 130,000 clones, 80% to 90% of them singletons. Trimming took 4 bases from V and 8 from J, leaving 11 bases between them. Germline V gene sequence: CDR1 KGHSH, CDR2 LQKENI. CDR3 size: 13 residues. The clonotype comes from an adult who received the AZD1222 COVID-19 vaccine. Sample: peripheral blood, taken 28 days after the second AZD1222 dose. This rearrangement joins TRBV18 to TRBJ1-4; D is possibly TRBD1 (5 bases). The CDR3 DNA sequence: TGTGCCAGCTCACTAGGGGTCGACGAAAAACTGTTTTTT. Amino acids: CASSLGVDEKLFF.